This TCR beta chain stems from a study of early T cells in non-severe SARS-CoV-2 infection. Study summary: Whole-blood bulk RNA, unsorted, was sequenced, and chains were unpaired.

Attachment of unique molecular identifiers was made to individual cDNA molecules. TCRdb reprocessed the 5' RACE reads with MiXCR, giving one entry per CDR3 protein. The sample contains tens of thousands of distinct CDR3 sequences, 12% of which appear only once. The germline gives CDR1 MGHRA, CDR2 YSYEKL. The CDR3 consists of 13 residues. V was cut by 8 bases and J by 7 bases, with 15 bases left in between. This clonotype appeared many times. The chain carries TRBV4-1 and TRBJ1-5; perhaps TRBD1 as D (6 bases). This TCR was recovered from an adult who was a healthcare worker with PCR-confirmed SARS-CoV-2 infection or an uninfected control (not recorded which). Specimen: whole blood. The CDR3 region is CASSGGEGQPQHF. The DNA for the CDR3 is TGCGCCAGCTCCGGGGGCGAGGGACAGCCCCAGCATTTT.